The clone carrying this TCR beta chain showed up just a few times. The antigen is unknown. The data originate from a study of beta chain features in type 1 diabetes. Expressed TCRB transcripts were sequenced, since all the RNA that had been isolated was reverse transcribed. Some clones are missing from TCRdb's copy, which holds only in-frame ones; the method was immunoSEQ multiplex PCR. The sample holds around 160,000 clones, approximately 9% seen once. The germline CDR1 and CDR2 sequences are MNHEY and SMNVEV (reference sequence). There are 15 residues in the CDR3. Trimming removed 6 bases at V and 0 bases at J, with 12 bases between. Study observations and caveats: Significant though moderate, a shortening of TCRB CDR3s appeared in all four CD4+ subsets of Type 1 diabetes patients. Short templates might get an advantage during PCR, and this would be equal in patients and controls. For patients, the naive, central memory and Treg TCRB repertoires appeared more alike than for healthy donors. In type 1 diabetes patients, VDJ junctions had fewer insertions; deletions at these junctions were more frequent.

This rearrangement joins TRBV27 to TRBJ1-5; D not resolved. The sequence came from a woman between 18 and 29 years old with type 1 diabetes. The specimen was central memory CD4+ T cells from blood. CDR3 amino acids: CASRIQQTSNQPQHF. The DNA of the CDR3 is TGTGCCAGCAGGATACAGCAAACTAGCAATCAGCCCCAGCATTTT.